These 31 T cell receptor beta chains came from one sample sequenced in a study of cytomegalovirus exposure and HLA in healthy donors. Measured with immunoSEQ multiplex PCR; TCRdb has only the in-frame clones, and not every one. Among a few hundred thousand clones, approximately 88% were seen once, and the ten largest hold around 15%. What was sequenced was PBMCs. The receptors come from a woman in her 30s in good health and CMV-seropositive.

The CDR3 spells CASSQTTSGSYNEQFF. The CDR3 DNA is TGCGCCAGCAGCCAAACGACTAGCGGATCCTACAATGAGCAGTTCTTC. V usage is TRBV4-1 and J usage is TRBJ2-1; 9 bases agree with TRBD2. Germline trimming cut 2 bases from V and 1 base from J; bases unmatched to any gene: 3. The CDR3 consists of 16 residues. Germline CDR1 is MGHRA and CDR2 is YSYEKL.

The chain uses TRBV5-4 and TRBJ1-2, with TRBD1 as a possible D gene (5 bases). The CDR3 has 12 amino acids. V was trimmed by 4 bases and J by 2 bases, leaving 6 bases between them. CDR1 is SGHNT and CDR2 is YYREEE in the germline V gene (reference sequence). The CDR3: CASSGTNYGYTF. CDR3 bases: TGTGCCAGCAGCGGGACGAACTATGGCTACACCTTC. Based on the CDR3 plus reference TRBV5-4 and TRBJ1-2, the full variable domain is ETGVTQSPTHLIKTRGQQVTLRCSSQSGHNTVSWYQQALGQGPQFIFQYYREEENGRGNFPPRFSGLQFPNYSSELNVNALELDDSALYLCASSGTNYGYTFGSGTRLTVV.

The chain uses TRBV30 and TRBJ2-5, with 8 nucleotides matching TRBD2. The V gene's germline CDR1 is GTSNPN and CDR2 SVGIG (reference sequence). Unmatched junction bases numbered 11, after V lost 1 base and J lost 4 bases. CDR3 length equals 16 residues. The CDR3 DNA follows: TGTGCCTGGAGTGAGTCTCGGACTAGCCGGGGAGAGACCCAGTACTTC. This gives the protein CAWSESRTSRGETQYF.

The table lists this clone with a few counts. The chain uses TRBV28 and TRBJ1-5; D gene uncertain. V lost 7 bases to trimming and J lost 7 bases, with 11 bases between them. The CDR3 is 12 residues long. Germline CDR1 reads MDHEN; CDR2 reads SYDVKM. The CDR3: CASTQGGQPQHF. Written as DNA, the CDR3 is TGTGCCAGCACCCAAGGCGGGCAGCCCCAGCATTTT.

The chain combines TRBV5-1 with TRBJ1-1; 7 bases map to TRBD1. This CDR3 has 15 residues. The germline CDR1 and CDR2 sequences are SGHRS and YFSETQ. Trimming took 6 bases from V and 1 from J; bases not matched to a gene: 9. The DNA for the CDR3 is TGCGCCAGCATCCAGGGGGGTCTTAGGAACACTGAAGCTTTCTTT. Translation: CASIQGGLRNTEAFF.

This clone has just one count. The CDR3 here is CSVALAGFVDEQFF. DNA for the CDR3: TGCAGCGTTGCACTAGCGGGATTTGTTGATGAGCAGTTCTTC. V usage is TRBV29-1 and J usage is TRBJ2-1; 10 nucleotides line up with TRBD2. CDR1 is SQVTM and CDR2 is ANQGSEA in the germline V gene. CDR3 length: 14 amino acids. The V and J ends lost 4 bases and 8 bases, in that order; junction bases with no gene match: 8.

The chain recombines TRBV6-6 with TRBJ2-7, with a tentative D call TRBD1 (5 bases). Germline loops: CDR1 MNHNY, CDR2 SVGAGI (reference sequence). The CDR3 sequence is 13 residues long. V was trimmed by 2 bases and J by 12 bases, leaving 17 bases between them. The CDR3 DNA is TGTGCCAGCAGTTACAGTCAGACAGAAAATCGGTACTTC. Translation gives CASSYSQTENRYF.

V and J are TRBV30 and TRBJ2-1; D perhaps matches TRBD1 (6 bases). The CDR3 loop spans 12 amino acids. V was trimmed by 1 base and J by 9 bases, leaving 10 bases between them. Germline CDR1 and CDR2: GTSNPN and SVGIG (reference sequence). The CDR3 here is CAWSAGVGEQFF. In nucleotides, the CDR3 is TGTGCCTGGAGTGCAGGGGTTGGTGAGCAGTTCTTC.

The chain has TRBV29-1 and TRBJ2-6; possible D gene TRBD1, 6 bases. The CDR3 loop spans 19 amino acids. Germline lookup yields CDR1 SQVTM and CDR2 ANQGSEA. Trimming cost V 1 base and J 1 base, with 20 bases left between them. CDR3 loop: CSVEVQRRTERSGANVLTF. CDR3 DNA: TGCAGCGTTGAAGTTCAGCGAAGGACAGAGCGATCTGGGGCCAACGTCCTGACTTTC.

V usage is TRBV9 and J usage is TRBJ2-1, with 13 nucleotides matching TRBD2. The CDR3 is 17 amino acids. Trimming removed 2 bases from V and 6 bases from J; junction bases left unmatched: 8. Germline CDR1 and CDR2: SGDLS and YYNGEE. The CDR3 DNA sequence: TGTGCCAGCAGCGTGGGACCGGGACTAGCGGGATCCAATGAGCAGTTCTTC. Translation: CASSVGPGLAGSNEQFF.

The J gene is TRBJ2-7, the V gene TRBV5-4; no definite D call. Deletions cut 0 bases from V and 6 bases from J, with 13 bases between. Germline values: CDR1 SGHNT, CDR2 YYREEE (reference sequence). This CDR3 comprises 14 residues. The CDR3 is CASSLDLGGLEQYF. The DNA for the CDR3 is TGTGCCAGCAGCTTGGATCTCGGCGGTCTCGAGCAGTACTTC.

The chain carries TRBV7-9 and TRBJ1-2; weak D call: TRBD1 (6 bases). The CDR3 extends over 14 amino acids. The V end was cut by 5 bases, the J end by 4 bases, with 14 bases between. From germline, CDR1 is SEHNR and CDR2 FQNEAQ (reference sequence). CDR3 residues: CASSAEGGTYGYTF. The CDR3 DNA reads as TGTGCCAGCAGCGCGGAGGGGGGGACCTATGGCTACACCTTC.

This clone occurred a few times. The chain couples TRBV5-1 to TRBJ1-2; D gene uncertain. V dropped 1 base and J dropped 4 bases, with 11 bases sitting between them. Germline V gene lookup returns CDR1 SGHRS and CDR2 YFSETQ. The CDR3 is made up of 14 amino acids. CDR3: CASSLRAEPYGYTF. CDR3 DNA sequence: TGCGCCAGCAGCTTGCGGGCAGAACCCTATGGCTACACCTTC.

The chain employs TRBV18 and TRBJ2-7, with unresolved D. The germline V gene has CDR1 KGHSH and CDR2 LQKENI. V was trimmed by 3 bases and J by 6 bases, leaving 18 bases between them. The CDR3 consists of 15 residues. CDR3 bases: TGTGCCAGCTCACCCCTCCGCGGCGGTAAGGGCGAGCAGTACTTC. It specifies CASSPLRGGKGEQYF.

This clone was found a few times. This chain joins TRBV10-3 and TRBJ1-2, with a possible D match to TRBD1 (6 bases). Germline V lookup: CDR1 ENHRY, CDR2 SYGVKD. CDR3 length: 11 amino acids. V shed 11 bases and J shed 4 bases, with 11 bases lying between them. CDR3 loop: CASQGTYGYTF. CDR3 sequence (DNA): TGTGCCTCACAGGGCACCTATGGCTACACCTTC.

The rearrangement joins TRBV2 to TRBJ1-5; tentatively, D is TRBD1 (5 bases). CDR1 is SNHLY and CDR2 is FYNNEI in the germline V gene. Trimming cost V 2 bases and J 1 base, with 12 bases left between them. The CDR3 covers 16 residues. CDR3 loop: CASSERGVRSNQPQHF. The DNA for the CDR3 is TGTGCCAGCAGTGAACGGGGGGTTCGGAGCAATCAGCCCCAGCATTTT.

In this sample, this clone turned up once. The genes are TRBV7-3 and TRBJ2-5; no reliable D call. The CDR3 is 14 residues long. Looked up from germline, CDR1 is SGHTA and CDR2 is FQGTGA. Trimming took off 5 bases at V and 2 bases at J, with 12 bases between the two ends. The CDR3 nucleotides are TGTGCCAGCAGCGAGACCGGGCCACAAGAGACCCAGTACTTC. Its translation is CASSETGPQETQYF.

This clone was counted a single time. V and J are TRBV7-6 and TRBJ2-1; TRBD2 aligns across 7 bases. The trim removed 2 bases at V and 5 bases at J, leaving 6 bases unmatched. This CDR3 contains 15 residues. Germline lookup yields CDR1 SGHVS and CDR2 FNYEAQ. The CDR3 sequence: CASSLYPLADNEQFF. The DNA of the CDR3 is TGTGCCAGCAGCTTATATCCCCTAGCGGACAATGAGCAGTTCTTC.

J is TRBJ2-7 and V is TRBV30; 9 nucleotides agree with TRBD2. The CDR3 is made up of 14 amino acids. V was pared by 5 bases and J by 4 bases, with 9 bases of the junction left unmatched. Per germline, CDR1 GTSNPN and CDR2 SVGIG (reference sequence). CDR3 sequence reads: CAWGGIAGAYEQYF. Written as DNA, the CDR3 is TGTGCCTGGGGCGGGATAGCGGGAGCTTACGAGCAGTACTTC.

This clone was detected only a few times. The rearrangement joins TRBV11-3 to TRBJ2-1; weak D call: TRBD1 (8 bases). The CDR3 has 14 amino acids. Looked up from germline, CDR1 is SGHNT and CDR2 is YENEEA. With 5 bases removed from V and 8 bases from J, the gap between germline ends came to 16 bases. CDR3 region: CASSQGQGGDEQFF. Written as DNA, the CDR3 is TGTGCCAGCAGCCAAGGACAGGGAGGGGATGAGCAGTTCTTC.

V gene TRBV27 combines with J gene TRBJ1-1; D is undetermined. The germline CDR1 and CDR2 sequences are MNHEY and SMNVEV (reference sequence). There are 16 residues in the CDR3. Trimming shortened V by 6 bases and J by 2 bases, and 19 bases separated the two germline ends. CDR3 nucleotide sequence: TGTGCCAGCAGCTCTAGGGTGACCGGGCCCAACACTGAAGCTTTCTTT. Translating gives CASSSRVTGPNTEAFF.

The chain employs TRBV29-1 and TRBJ2-1; D might be TRBD1 or TRBD2, each matching 5 bases. The CDR3 consists of 15 residues. In germline, CDR1 is SQVTM, CDR2 ANQGSEA. V lost 1 base to trimming and J lost 1 base, with 11 bases between them. This CDR3 is CSVEGDGYSYNEQFF. CDR3 DNA sequence: TGCAGCGTTGAAGGGGACGGATATTCCTACAATGAGCAGTTCTTC.

V gene TRBV6-5 combines with J gene TRBJ2-7; the D is unclear. Germline V CDR1 and CDR2: MNHEY, SVGAGI. This CDR3 contains 13 residues. V was pared by 5 bases and J by 0 bases, with 8 bases between. The CDR3 here is CASSRTASYEQYF. CDR3 sequence (DNA): TGTGCCAGCAGTCGGACGGCCTCCTACGAGCAGTACTTC.

The chain employs TRBV13 and TRBJ2-3; D may be TRBD1 (5 bases). This CDR3 has 18 amino acids. V was shortened by 3 bases and J by 0 bases, with 19 bases between the two germline ends. Germline assignment: CDR1 PRHDT and CDR2 FYEKMQ (reference sequence). CDR3 coding DNA: TGTGCCAGCAGCTTTAGGGGCCAAGGGTTTCGGAGCACAGATACGCAGTATTTT. This sequence encodes CASSFRGQGFRSTDTQYF.

The chain combines TRBV30 with TRBJ1-2, with D possibly being TRBD1 (5 bases). The CDR3 sequence is 12 residues long. Looked up from germline, CDR1 is GTSNPN and CDR2 is SVGIG (reference sequence). With 0 bases removed from V and 4 bases from J, the gap between germline ends came to 6 bases. The CDR3 sequence is CAWSVGTYGYTF. In nucleotides, the CDR3 is TGTGCCTGGAGTGTAGGGACCTATGGCTACACCTTC.

The CDR3 is CASSWGRYEQYF. In nucleotides, the CDR3 is TGTGCCAGCAGTTGGGGGAGGTACGAGCAGTACTTC. The chain carries TRBV28 and TRBJ2-7; weak D call: TRBD2 (6 bases). V lost 4 bases and J lost 4, with 8 bases in between. This CDR3 region has 12 residues. Germline V gene data show CDR1 as MDHEN and CDR2 as SYDVKM.

This clone appeared a single time. The V gene is TRBV7-9, the J gene TRBJ2-1, with unresolved D. V shed 4 bases and J shed 0 bases, with 10 bases lying between them. CDR3 length equals 15 residues. The germline CDR1 and CDR2 sequences are SEHNR and FQNEAQ (reference sequence). DNA for the CDR3: TGTGCCAGCAGCTCCCGTGAGAGCTCCTACAATGAGCAGTTCTTC. As protein: CASSSRESSYNEQFF.

The gene calls are TRBV18 and TRBJ2-7; unclear D gene. This CDR3 is built from 13 residues. The V end was cut by 0 bases, the J end by 1 base, with 4 bases between. The V gene's germline CDR1 is KGHSH and CDR2 LQKENI. CDR3 sequence reads: CASSPPESYEQYF. The CDR3 DNA sequence: TGTGCCAGCTCACCACCGGAGTCCTACGAGCAGTACTTC.

In this sample, this clone turned up a few times. This sequence joins TRBV18 and TRBJ2-5, with no clear D. The germline V and J ends were trimmed by 0 bases and 1 base, with 9 bases remaining between them. The CDR3 has 15 residues. Looked up from germline, CDR1 is KGHSH and CDR2 is LQKENI. The chain's CDR3 is CASSPPSRIQETQYF. The CDR3 bases are TGTGCCAGCTCACCACCGTCCAGGATCCAAGAGACCCAGTACTTC.

This chain joins TRBV30 and TRBJ1-1, with TRBD1 identical over 9 bases. Looked up from germline, CDR1 is GTSNPN and CDR2 is SVGIG (reference sequence). J was trimmed by 5 bases and V by 1 base; bases with no gene match: 5. There are 14 residues in the CDR3. CDR3 sequence: CAWSGGTGRTEAFF. The CDR3 DNA is TGTGCCTGGAGTGGCGGGACAGGGAGGACTGAAGCTTTCTTT.

The rearrangement uses TRBV9 and TRBJ2-7, with a tentative D call TRBD1 (5 bases). The CDR3 runs 14 residues. Trimming pared 3 bases from V and 0 bases from J, leaving 10 bases between. Germline V gene lookup returns CDR1 SGDLS and CDR2 YYNGEE. The DNA of the CDR3 is TGTGCCAGCAGCGCCGACAGAGGCTCCTACGAGCAGTACTTC. The encoded protein is CASSADRGSYEQYF.